This T cell receptor beta chain was documented in a study of tumor-infiltrating lymphocytes in primary liver carcinoma (dated by TCRdb to about 2017). Study-level background: The five patients, three men and two women aged 30 to 69 years, had hepatocellular carcinoma (four) or combined HCC and intrahepatic cholangiocarcinoma (one). A total of about 35 specimens from 5 patients, comprising approximately 25 tumor regions, 5 adjacent noncancerous liver tissues and 5 peripheral blood samples, were covered by TCRbeta repertoire sequencing. Roughly 3.5 to 7.5 million productive TCRbeta reads were obtained per sample, and no significant difference in read depth was found between tissue types. Agilent mRNA microarray profiling was performed on the 25 tumor region samples to relate TCRbeta repertoire diversity to the local molecular phenotype. TCRbeta repertoire sequencing, expression microarrays and whole-exome sequencing were combined in the study across five regions of each liver tumor, with adjacent normal tissue and blood also included. The five patients had tumors staged T1-T3 N0M0, with maximum diameters ranging from about 4.2 to 11 cm. Technical replicate repertoires showed high reproducibility, with mean shared-clone rates roughly 0.87 and correlation coefficients above 0.95. Results the study describes overall, beyond this receptor: The study included only four to six patients, and the authors note findings should be validated in a larger study. Because sequencing covered only the TCR beta chain and unpaired alpha chains were not captured, true repertoire diversity is likely underestimated. Repertoire overlap was higher between tumor regions (mean about 36%) than tumor-adjacent (approximately 17%) or tumor-blood (14%) pairs, consistent with antigen-driven expansion. A significantly larger repertoire fraction was made up by the top 250 clones in tumors than in blood (p = 0.039). Since the samples were bulk and unsorted, there was no way to compare CD4+ and CD8+ T cell repertoires. Just about 8-25% of top clones turned up in all five regions of a tumor, which suggests spatial heterogeneity among tumor-infiltrating T cells.

Without any cell sorting, total RNA and DNA were extracted together from about 20-30 mg of bulk tissue using the AllPrep DNA/RNA mini kit. Surgical resection was performed in China between 2015 and early 2016 on a few patients with histopathologically diagnosed primary liver carcinoma. Patients had chronic HBV infection and were treatment-naive at sampling. Five spatially separated regions were sampled per tumor: superior, inferior, left-lateral and right-lateral poles, plus the tumor centre. Histological examination found more than 75% viable tumor cells in every tumor sample. Fresh tumor and adjacent tissue pieces were bisected; one half was stored in RNAlater at -80°C, the other sent for histology. This clonotype turned up a few times. The antigen this receptor binds is unknown. A junction end diverges from the germline sequence, so it may reflect a read error. TCRbeta-specific cDNA was reverse-transcribed from about 500 ng total RNA using a constant-region primer and ProtoScript II reverse transcriptase. The TCRbeta libraries were prepared through three rounds of nested multiplex PCR following a slightly modified ARM-PCR procedure. Each of the first two PCR rounds ran for around 9 cycles and used multiplex TRBV1-TRBV30 forward primers together with a Cbeta reverse primer. Sample barcodes and Illumina adapters were attached in a final 25-cycle PCR using Deep VentR polymerase. Before sequencing, amplicons of 200-500 bp were purified from gel using a QIAquick gel extraction kit. The TCRbeta amplicons were sequenced with 250-bp paired-end reads on an Illumina HiSeq 2500. In the authors' own workflow: Quality trimming of reads was performed with Trimmomatic v0.33, and paired reads were merged with FLASH v1.2.11 so that full CDR3 sequences could be recovered. MiGEC v1.2.1b assigned V, D and J germline segments to the rearranged TCRbeta sequences. Clonotype statistics and Shannon-Wiener diversity indices were computed with VDJtools v1.0.0. To reduce sampling bias, subsequent analyses other than the diversity analysis used only the 250 most abundant clonotypes in each sample. TCRdb reran the public reads through fastp at Q25 and MiXCR, keeping productive beta chains. Each CDR3 protein gets just one entry, which takes the most common genes and DNA from the rows behind it. TCRdb assigned the V and J calls; the authors' analysis was not used. The sample table lists about 99,000 distinct CDR3 sequences, 55% to 70% of them with a count of one. Roughly 10% of the sample is in the top ten clones.

The CDR3 runs 15 amino acids, cysteine and phenylalanine included. Only CDR3 DNA remains: 45 bases, in frame from the first base. The sample consisted of liver tumor tissue from sampling region 5. According to the study, the label for this sample's cell subset or site signals: tumor region T5, tumor centre. The chain uses TRBV12-3 or TRBV12-4 and TRBJ1-5; no D gene is confidently identified. The origin of this receptor is a woman aged 55-70 years with primary liver carcinoma and hepatitis B virus infection. The nucleotides are TGTGCCAGCAGTCCGACTACGAGCTCCGATCAGTCCCAGCATTTT. This yields the protein CASSPTTSSDQSQHF.